The 17 T cell receptor beta chains in this list originate from one sample, sequenced in a study of cytomegalovirus exposure and HLA in healthy donors. The PCR employed 60 Vbeta primers together with 13 Jbeta primers. Libraries were prepared by immunoSEQ multiplex PCR; TCRdb keeps only in-frame clonotypes and omits some of them. Altogether 100,000 or so clones are present, roughly 78% being singletons, with the ten largest covering approximately 7.9%. Specimen: PBMCs. The source of these receptors is a man aged 25 to 40 in good health and CMV-seronegative.

The chain is built from TRBV2 and TRBJ2-6; D is unresolved. Germline assignment: CDR1 SNHLY and CDR2 FYNNEI. The CDR3 runs to 15 residues. The ends were cut back, 3 bases at V and 2 bases at J, with 8 bases in the middle. The CDR3 region has the DNA TGTGCCAGCAGTGACTTCGTTCCTGGGGCCAACGTCCTGACTTTC. Translating gives CASSDFVPGANVLTF.

The gene calls are TRBV25-1 and TRBJ2-7, with 10 bases that match TRBD1. The CDR3 runs 16 residues. Germline V gene lookup returns CDR1 MGHDK and CDR2 SYGVNS. V trimming: 4 bases; J trimming: 2 bases; junction bases outside the gene matches: 8. CDR3 bases: TGTGCCAGCAGTGGGGCTAAGGGACAGGGGACCTACGAGCAGTACTTC. This encodes CASSGAKGQGTYEQYF.

The V and J genes are TRBV7-3 and TRBJ2-2; D gene uncertain. Trimming took 4 bases from V and 6 from J, leaving 6 bases between them. The CDR3 has 12 amino acids. CDR1 is SGHTA and CDR2 is FQGTGA in the germline V gene. The chain's CDR3 is CASSSVPGELFF. CDR3 sequence (DNA): TGTGCCAGCAGCTCCGTTCCCGGGGAGCTGTTTTTT. The full variable domain, in which reference TRBV7-3 and TRBJ2-2 provide the parts outside the CDR3, is GAGVSQTPSNKVTEKGKYVELRCDPISGHTALYWYRQSLGQGPEFLIYFQGTGAADDSGLPNDRFFAVRPEGSVSTLKIQRTERGDSAVYLCASSSVPGELFFGEGSRLTVL.

This clone was observed once. The chain joins TRBV5-6 to TRBJ1-6; D gene uncertain. Between the trimmed V and J ends, which lost 1 base and 6 bases, there was a span of 8 bases. Germline-derived CDR1 and CDR2 are SGHDT and YYEEEE. The CDR3 sequence is 14 residues long. The CDR3 here is CASSLKQFNSPLHF. Written as DNA, the CDR3 is TGTGCCAGCAGCTTGAAACAGTTTAATTCACCCCTCCACTTT.

V usage is TRBV10-2 and J usage is TRBJ1-2, with unresolved D. Trimming pared 6 bases from V and 1 base from J, leaving 9 bases between. The CDR3 extends over 13 amino acids. Germline V gene sequence: CDR1 WSHSY, CDR2 SAAADI. The CDR3 bases are TGCGCCAGCAGCCAACAGATTAACTATGGCTACACCTTC. Its protein is CASSQQINYGYTF.

This clone occurred a few times. The chain has TRBV6-5 and TRBJ2-3; weak D call: TRBD2 (6 bases). V lost 8 bases and J lost 0, with 12 bases in between. In germline, CDR1 is MNHEY, CDR2 SVGAGI. The CDR3 extends over 14 amino acids. The CDR3 sequence is CASGTGRSTDTQYF. The CDR3 nucleotides read TGTGCCAGCGGGACGGGGAGGAGCACAGATACGCAGTATTTT.

This clone was seen only a few times. The chain is built from TRBV30 and TRBJ1-2; TRBD1 is a possible D gene (5 bases). Germline loops: CDR1 GTSNPN, CDR2 SVGIG (reference sequence). V lost 5 bases to trimming and J lost 8 bases, with 15 bases between them. The CDR3 is made up of 12 amino acids. The CDR3: CAWRGGGKGYTF. The CDR3 DNA reads as TGTGCCTGGCGCGGTGGGGGGAAAGGCTACACCTTC.

The V call is TRBV27, the J call TRBJ2-7; a possible D gene is TRBD1 (5 bases). In germline, CDR1 is MNHEY, CDR2 SMNVEV (reference sequence). Trimming stripped 3 bases from V and 6 bases from J, with 9 bases between. This CDR3 spans 12 amino acids. This CDR3 is CASSFSGLEQYF. CDR3 bases: TGTGCCAGCAGTTTTTCAGGGCTCGAGCAGTACTTC.

The chain joins TRBV7-2 to TRBJ1-5, with D unclear. Deletions cut 2 bases from V and 3 bases from J, with 11 bases between. CDR3 size: 15 residues. Germline CDR1 reads SGHTA; CDR2 reads FQGNSA. The CDR3 DNA is TGTGCCAGCAGCTTATCTCGGGGAAACAATCAGCCCCAGCATTTT. This translates into CASSLSRGNNQPQHF.

The rearrangement links TRBV9 to TRBJ1-6; tentatively, D is TRBD1 (6 bases). V was trimmed by 10 bases and J by 7 bases, leaving 18 bases between them. From germline, CDR1 is SGDLS and CDR2 YYNGEE. The CDR3 length is 14 residues. The CDR3 coding sequence is TGTGCCCGTGATGGGGGCGTGAAAAATTCACCCCTCCACTTT. Translating gives CARDGGVKNSPLHF.

V is TRBV6-5 and J is TRBJ1-6, with 7 bases matching TRBD1. CDR3 length: 16 amino acids. V trimming: 4 bases; J trimming: 2 bases; junction bases outside the gene matches: 5. The germline V gene encodes CDR1 MNHEY and CDR2 SVGAGI. The CDR3 DNA sequence: TGTGCCAGCAGTTCCAACAGGGGCACCTATAATTCACCCCTCCACTTT. Residues: CASSSNRGTYNSPLHF.

This clone was seen just once. J is TRBJ2-4 and V is TRBV19; possible D gene TRBD1, 6 bases. V lost 10 bases and J 2 bases, leaving 12 bases between the germline ends. Per the germline V gene, CDR1 is LNHDA and CDR2 is SQIVND (reference sequence). CDR3 size: 13 residues. DNA of the CDR3: TGTGCCACTGAACAGGGAACCAAAAACATTCAGTACTTC. It translates to CATEQGTKNIQYF.

The chain joins TRBV6-6 to TRBJ2-7; the D gene is possibly TRBD2 (5 bases). The CDR3 has 13 amino acids. Trimming pared 6 bases from V and 3 bases from J, leaving 12 bases between. Germline V CDR1 and CDR2: MNHNY, SVGAGI (reference sequence). CDR3 bases: TGTGCCAGCAGACTACTAGACGGCTACGAGCAGTACTTC. It yields the protein CASRLLDGYEQYF.

The J gene is TRBJ2-7, the V gene TRBV2; 10 bases align to TRBD1. The V gene's germline CDR1 is SNHLY and CDR2 FYNNEI. V shed 4 bases, J shed 6 bases, and the junction held 6 bases outside the gene matches. The CDR3 contains 14 residues. Here the CDR3 DNA reads TGTGCCAGCAGTGGGACAGGGGGGCGGGGCGAGCAGTACTTC. This translates into CASSGTGGRGEQYF. The complete variable domain, with remaining parts taken from reference TRBV2 and TRBJ2-7, reads EPEVTQTPSHQVTQMGQEVILRCVPISNHLYFYWYRQILGQKVEFLVSFYNNEISEKSEIFDDQFSVERPDGSNFTLKIRSTKLEDSAMYFCASSGTGGRGEQYFGPGTRLTVT.

The CDR3 here is CASSLEQGSTDTQYF. CDR3 nucleotides: TGCGCCAGCAGCTTGGAACAGGGTAGCACAGATACGCAGTATTTT. The chain recombines TRBV5-1 with TRBJ2-3; D perhaps matches TRBD1 (6 bases). Trimming left V 0 bases short and J 0 bases short, with 8 bases between. CDR1 is SGHRS, CDR2 YFSETQ, per germline. This CDR3 region has 15 residues.

This chain links TRBV5-4 with TRBJ2-7; 11 bases align to TRBD2. Germline-derived CDR1 and CDR2 are SGHNT and YYREEE (reference sequence). V lost 0 bases to trimming and J lost 4 bases; unmatched junction nucleotides: 6. The CDR3 runs to 16 residues. CDR3 nucleotides: TGTGCCAGCAGCTTGGTCCGCTCTAGCGGGGGGTACGAGCAGTACTTC. This sequence encodes CASSLVRSSGGYEQYF.

In the case of this clone: A read error may produce the germline difference seen at one junction end. This chain joins TRBV5-1 and TRBJ1-3; no clear D. The CDR3 consists of 12 residues. The germline gives CDR1 SGHRS, CDR2 YFSETQ. The CDR3: CASSLRGDTIYF. DNA of the CDR3: TGCGCCAGCAGCTTGCGTGGAGACACCATATATTTT.